This entry concerns a single T cell receptor (beta chain). Its antigen is unidentified. This sample is part of a study of T cells after yellow fever vaccination. The CDR3 consists of 13 residues. Trimming cost V 5 bases and J 0 bases, with 8 bases left between them. In germline, CDR1 is SQVTM, CDR2 ANQGSEA. Study-wide results and caveats: Booster sampling recovered most clones from primary vaccination (approximately 97% CD4, roughly 86% CD8). On re-exposure, the response was weaker but peaked faster, at day 5 versus 15.

A 5'RACE template-switching step, the method used to make TCR cDNA, added a universal primer site and UMIs. One entry per CDR3 protein results from TCRdb running MiXCR on the 5' RACE reads. The sample has 310,000 or so distinct CDR3 sequences, around 6.8% seen once. The genes are TRBV29-1 and TRBJ1-5; D is ambiguous. This receptor was identified in a man between 18 and 29 years old who received the YFV17D yellow fever vaccine. This material consisted of PBMCs, taken approximately 47 days after the first yellow fever vaccination. Here the CDR3 reads CSVLGDSNQPQHF. CDR3 coding DNA: TGCAGCGTTCTTGGGGATAGCAATCAGCCCCAGCATTTT.